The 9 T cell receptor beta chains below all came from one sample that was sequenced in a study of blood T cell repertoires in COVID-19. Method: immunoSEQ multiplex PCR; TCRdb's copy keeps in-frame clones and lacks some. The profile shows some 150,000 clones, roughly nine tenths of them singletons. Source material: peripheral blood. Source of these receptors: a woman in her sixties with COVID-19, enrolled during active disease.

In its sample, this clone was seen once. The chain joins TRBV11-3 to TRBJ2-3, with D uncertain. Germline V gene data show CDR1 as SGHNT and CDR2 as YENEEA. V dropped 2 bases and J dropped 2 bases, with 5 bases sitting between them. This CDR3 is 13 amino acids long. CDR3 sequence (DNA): TGTGCCAGCAGCTTACCCCTCACAGATACGCAGTATTTT. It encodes CASSLPLTDTQYF.

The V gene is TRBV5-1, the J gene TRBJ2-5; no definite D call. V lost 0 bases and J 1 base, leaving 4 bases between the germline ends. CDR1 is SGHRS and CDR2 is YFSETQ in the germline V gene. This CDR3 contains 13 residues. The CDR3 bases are TGCGCCAGCAGCTTGGCAGTCCAAGAGACCCAGTACTTC. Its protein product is CASSLAVQETQYF.

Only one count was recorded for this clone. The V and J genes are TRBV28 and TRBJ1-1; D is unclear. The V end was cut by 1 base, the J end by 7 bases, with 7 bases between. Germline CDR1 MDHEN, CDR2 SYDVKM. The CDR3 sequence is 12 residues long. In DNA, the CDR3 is TGTGCCAGCAGTTTATTCCCCTATGAAGCTTTCTTT. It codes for CASSLFPYEAFF.

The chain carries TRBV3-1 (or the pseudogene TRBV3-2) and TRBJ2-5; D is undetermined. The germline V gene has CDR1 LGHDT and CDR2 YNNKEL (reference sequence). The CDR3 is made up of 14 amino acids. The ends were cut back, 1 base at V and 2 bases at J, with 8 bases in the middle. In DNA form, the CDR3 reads TGTGCCAGCAGCCAAGGAGACTTACAAGAGACCCAGTACTTC. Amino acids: CASSQGDLQETQYF.

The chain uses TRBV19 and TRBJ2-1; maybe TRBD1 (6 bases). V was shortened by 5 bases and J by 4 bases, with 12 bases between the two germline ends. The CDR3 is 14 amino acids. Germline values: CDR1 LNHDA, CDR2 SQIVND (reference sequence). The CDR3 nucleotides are TGTGCCAGTAGTGCCGGGACACCTTACAATGAGCAGTTCTTC. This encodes CASSAGTPYNEQFF.

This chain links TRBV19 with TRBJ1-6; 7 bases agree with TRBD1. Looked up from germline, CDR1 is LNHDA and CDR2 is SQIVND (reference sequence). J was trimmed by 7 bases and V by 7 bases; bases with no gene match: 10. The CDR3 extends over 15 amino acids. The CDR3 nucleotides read TGTGCCAGTACCCCCCGGACAGGACGAAATTCACCCCTCCACTTT. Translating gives CASTPRTGRNSPLHF.

The CDR3 region is CAVGRGSSTDTQYF. CDR3 DNA sequence: TGTGCTGTCGGGCGGGGGTCTAGCACAGATACGCAGTATTTT. This chain connects TRBV12-5 to TRBJ2-3; 7 bases are shared with TRBD2. This CDR3 is built from 14 residues. Trimming at V came to 11 bases and at J to 0 bases, leaving 8 bases not matched to a gene. The V gene's germline CDR1 is LGHNT and CDR2 FRNRAP.

The CDR3, as DNA: TGTGCCAGCAGCTTGATGCGCGCAAGGGGCATCCACGAGCAGTACTTC. As protein: CASSLMRARGIHEQYF. The V call is TRBV5-4, the J call TRBJ2-7; weak D call: TRBD1 (5 bases). V lost 1 base and J 5 bases, leaving 19 bases between the germline ends. Per germline, CDR1 SGHNT and CDR2 YYREEE (reference sequence). The CDR3 is made up of 16 amino acids.

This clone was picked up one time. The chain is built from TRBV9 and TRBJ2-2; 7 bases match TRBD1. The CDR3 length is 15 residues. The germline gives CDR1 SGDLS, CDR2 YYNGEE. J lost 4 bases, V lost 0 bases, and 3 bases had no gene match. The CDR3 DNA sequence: TGTGCCAGCAGCGTAGCTGGGACAGTCACCGGGGAGCTGTTTTTT. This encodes CASSVAGTVTGELFF.